This TCR beta chain was obtained from a study of blood T cells in healthy people across ages. V was cut by 0 bases and J by 3 bases, with 15 bases left in between. CDR1 is SQVTM and CDR2 is ANQGSEA in the germline V gene. The CDR3 has 15 residues. The authors ran a second PCR of roughly 7 to 11 cycles using a sample-barcoded 5' primer and a J-beta primer mix. TCRdb passed the 5' RACE reads through MiXCR, listing each CDR3 protein once. This table holds over 1,200,000 distinct CDR3 sequences, roughly 64% found once. With regard to this clonotype: Antigen: not known.

Study observations and caveats: Greater diversity and more naive CD4+ cells were seen in long-lived donors than in aged donors.

The chain uses TRBV29-1 and TRBJ2-7; D perhaps matches TRBD1 (6 bases). The sequencing sample was made of blood. This sequence was found in a man aged 18 to 29 in good health. In DNA, the CDR3 is TGCAGCGTTGAAGACCCCGCGGACAGATACTACGAGCAGTACTTC. It specifies CSVEDPADRYYEQYF.